The following is a T cell receptor (beta chain) sequence with its context. As processed by the authors: Reference gene primer amplification in the assay estimated nucleated cell counts. Clones were sequenced by immunoSEQ multiplex PCR, and TCRdb holds only the in-frame ones, with some missing. The V and J calls and clone size are taken from that table; D and trimming were inferred from the DNA. Here the sample spans 300,000 or so clones, roughly 86% being singletons. The CDR3 contains 15 residues. In germline, CDR1 is SGHDT, CDR2 YYEEEE. The V end lost 5 bases, the J end lost 1 base, and 15 bases lay between the germline ends. This record comes from a study of blood T cell repertoires in COVID-19. Study background: Italy, Spain and the United States were the sources of the convalescent and acute COVID-19 samples. T cells, B-cell-depleted T cells, or PBMCs supplied cDNA or gDNA.

The sample comprised peripheral blood. This clonotype was obtained from a man between 70 and 80 years old with acute or convalescent COVID-19. V gene TRBV5-6 combines with J gene TRBJ1-2, with D unclear. In DNA form, the CDR3 reads TGTGCCAGCAGTTTCCGAATTGGAGATAACTATGGCTACACCTTC. It yields the protein CASSFRIGDNYGYTF.